The sequence of this T cell receptor beta chain was determined in a study of shared clonotypes between healthy human individuals. This CDR3 comprises 16 residues. Germline lookup yields CDR1 LNHNV and CDR2 YYDKDF (reference sequence). J gave up 1 base and V 1 base, and 5 bases lay outside the gene matches. Comments on this clone: Its cognate antigen is unknown.

Donors included only healthy HIV-negative adults lacking recent acute infections or vaccinations. Tens of millions of PBMCs were counted before genomic DNA extraction. Several immunoSEQ plates received, in even portions, the genomic DNA of each subset. Method: immunoSEQ multiplex PCR; TCRdb's copy keeps in-frame clones and lacks some. The sample has 400,000 to 600,000 clones, around 79% seen once. General observations from the study: The study drew on few donors, limiting represented genetic and exposure-history diversity.

This clonotype originated in a woman in her thirties or forties in good health. Some clones in this sample may be carry-over from other donors' samples. What was sequenced was PBMCs. The chain employs TRBV15 and TRBJ2-5; 8 bases are a match to TRBD2. CDR3 coding DNA: TGTGCCACCAGCAGAGGACTAGCGAAAGCCCAAGAGACCCAGTACTTC. It encodes CATSRGLAKAQETQYF.